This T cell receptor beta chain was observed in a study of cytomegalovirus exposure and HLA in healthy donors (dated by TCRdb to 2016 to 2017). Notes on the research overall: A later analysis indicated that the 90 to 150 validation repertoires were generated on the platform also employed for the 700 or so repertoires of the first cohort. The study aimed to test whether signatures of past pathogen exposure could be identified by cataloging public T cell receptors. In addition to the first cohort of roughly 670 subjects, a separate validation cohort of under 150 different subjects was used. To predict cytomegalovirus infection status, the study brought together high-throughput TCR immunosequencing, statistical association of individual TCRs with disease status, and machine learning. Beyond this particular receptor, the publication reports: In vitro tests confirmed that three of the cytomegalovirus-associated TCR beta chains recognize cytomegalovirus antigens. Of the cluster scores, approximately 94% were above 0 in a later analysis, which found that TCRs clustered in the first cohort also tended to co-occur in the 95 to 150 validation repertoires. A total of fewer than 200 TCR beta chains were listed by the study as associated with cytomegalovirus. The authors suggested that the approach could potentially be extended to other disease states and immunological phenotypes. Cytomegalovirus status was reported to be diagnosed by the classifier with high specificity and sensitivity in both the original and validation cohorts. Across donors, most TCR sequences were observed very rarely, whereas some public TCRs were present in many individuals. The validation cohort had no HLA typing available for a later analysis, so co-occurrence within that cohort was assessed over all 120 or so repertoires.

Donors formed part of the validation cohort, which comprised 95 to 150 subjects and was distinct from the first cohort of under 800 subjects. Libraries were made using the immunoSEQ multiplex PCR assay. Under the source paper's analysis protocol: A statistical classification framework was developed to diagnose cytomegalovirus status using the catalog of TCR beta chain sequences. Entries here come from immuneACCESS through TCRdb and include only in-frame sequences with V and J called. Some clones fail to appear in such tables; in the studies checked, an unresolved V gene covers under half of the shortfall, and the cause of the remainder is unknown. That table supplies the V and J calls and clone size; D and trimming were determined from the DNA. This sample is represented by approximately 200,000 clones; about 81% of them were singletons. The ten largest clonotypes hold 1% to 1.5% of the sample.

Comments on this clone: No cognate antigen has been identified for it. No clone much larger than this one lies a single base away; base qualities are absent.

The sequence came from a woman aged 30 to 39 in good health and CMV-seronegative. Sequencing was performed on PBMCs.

The CDR3 protein: CASRSPGIQPQHF. In nucleotides, the sequence is TGTGCCAGCAGATCACCCGGGATTCAGCCCCAGCATTTT. The chain joins TRBV6-6 to TRBJ1-5; the D gene assignment is ambiguous. From cysteine to phenylalanine, the CDR3 is 13 amino acids long. The read is trimmed to its CDR3 DNA, 39 bases read in frame from base 1. CDR1 and CDR2 (MNHNY, SVGAGI) derive from the germline V gene (reference sequence). A distance of 12 bases separates the germline ends of V and J, which lose 6 bases and 6 bases respectively.